This T cell receptor (beta chain) was found in a study of blood T cell repertoires in COVID-19. V was pared by 7 bases and J by 6 bases, with 6 bases of the junction left unmatched. This CDR3 has 13 amino acids. CDR1 is SGHKS and CDR2 is YYEKEE in the germline V gene (reference sequence). Using immunoSEQ multiplex PCR, the repertoire was profiled, and TCRdb retains in-frame clones only, with some absent. The sample lists 250,000 to 350,000 clones, 88% occurring once. Participants reported their clinical history, and cohort assignment relied on those reports. The sequencing input was PBMCs or T cells enriched from blood (not recorded which). The rearrangement links TRBV5-5 to TRBJ2-1, with TRBD1 matching over 8 bases. This sequence originates from a woman in her forties or fifties who had recovered from COVID-19. As DNA, the CDR3 is TGTGCCAGCGGACCCACAGGGGGCAATGAGCAGTTCTTC. Translation: CASGPTGGNEQFF.